The clone carrying this T cell receptor beta chain was picked up one time. Per the original methods: Reference gene primer amplification yielded estimated nucleated cell counts. The data were produced by immunoSEQ multiplex PCR, yet TCRdb's version contains in-frame clones alone and is incomplete. V and J calls and clone size are given by that table; D and trimming were obtained from the DNA. The sample holds 80,000 or so clones, around 90% seen once. The entry originates in a study of blood T cell repertoires in COVID-19. Study background: The study drew acute and convalescent COVID-19 samples from the United States, Italy and Spain. PBMCs, B-cell-depleted T cells, or T cells provided the cDNA or gDNA that made up the material.

The CDR3 is 13 residues long. Trimming took 6 bases from V and 7 from J, leaving 15 bases between them. The germline CDR1 and CDR2 sequences are SNHLY and FYNNEI. This TCR came from a man aged 50-59 years with acute or convalescent COVID-19. Sequencing input: peripheral blood. The chain links TRBV2 to TRBJ1-2; TRBD1 might be the D (6 bases). The CDR3 loop reads CASSPARGSGYTF. The DNA for the CDR3 is TGTGCCAGCAGCCCCGCCAGGGGAAGTGGCTACACCTTC. The variable domain in full, completed from reference TRBV2 and TRBJ1-2, reads EPEVTQTPSHQVTQMGQEVILRCVPISNHLYFYWYRQILGQKVEFLVSFYNNEISEKSEIFDDQFSVERPDGSNFTLKIRSTKLEDSAMYFCASSPARGSGYTFGSGTRLTVV.